A single sample gave rise to the 29 T cell receptor beta chains below, sequenced in a study of T cells in Graves' hyperthyroidism and ophthalmopathy. The TCR beta CDR3 regions underwent amplification using RNA transcripts as the source. First-round RT-PCR with HTBI primers amplified the TCR CDR3 region. TCRdb recomputed calls from the multiplex PCR reads with MiXCR, one row per CDR3 protein. The sample records 550,000 to 700,000 distinct CDR3 sequences, roughly 46% being singletons. Sequencing was carried out using peripheral blood or thyroid tissue (not recorded which). The source is an adult woman with Graves' disease, either hyperthyroidism or ophthalmopathy (not recorded which).

The gene calls are TRBV24-1 and TRBJ2-3; 10 bases align to TRBD2. The CDR3 totals 15 residues. V gave up 5 bases and J gave up 4 bases; unmatched junction bases: 5. The germline CDR1 and CDR2 sequences are KGHDR and SFDVKD. In DNA, the CDR3 is TGTGCCACCAGTGTTCTAGCGGGAGAGGCAGATACGCAGTATTTT. It specifies CATSVLAGEADTQYF.

This chain connects TRBV5-1 to TRBJ2-7, with 7 bases fitting TRBD1. The ends lost 0 bases at V and 2 bases at J; junction bases unmatched: 11. Germline CDR1 reads SGHRS; CDR2 reads YFSETQ. The CDR3 runs to 17 residues. CDR3 bases: TGCGCCAGCAGCTTGGGGTTTGGACAGGTGAAACCCTACGAGCAGTACTTC. This encodes CASSLGFGQVKPYEQYF.

The CDR3 region has the DNA TGTGCCAGCAGCCCTAGCGGGACAGGCCTTCTTAATTCACCCCTCCACTTT. It is translated as CASSPSGTGLLNSPLHF. This sequence joins TRBV11-2 and TRBJ1-6, with 8 bases that match TRBD1. V lost 5 bases and J lost 6; bases outside the gene matches: 12. This CDR3 contains 17 residues. Germline CDR1 is SGHAT and CDR2 is FQNNGV. Combining the CDR3 with reference TRBV11-2 and TRBJ1-6 gives the whole variable domain EAGVAQSPRYKIIEKRQSVAFWCNPISGHATLYWYQQILGQGPKLLIQFQNNGVVDDSQLPKDRFSAERLKGVDSTLKIQPAKLEDSAVYLCASSPSGTGLLNSPLHFGNGTRLTVT.

This clonotype was observed many times. J is TRBJ1-2 and V is TRBV5-1, with D uncertain. V lost 4 bases and J 7 bases, leaving 11 bases between the germline ends. Per germline, CDR1 SGHRS and CDR2 YFSETQ. The CDR3 sequence is 12 residues long. The CDR3 loop reads CASSPLGIGYTF. CDR3 DNA sequence: TGCGCCAGCAGCCCCCTAGGGATTGGCTACACCTTC.

The rearrangement joins TRBV4-1 to TRBJ1-2; D might be TRBD1 (5 bases). This CDR3 has 15 residues. V was shortened by 0 bases and J by 8 bases, with 16 bases between the two germline ends. Germline V lookup: CDR1 MGHRA, CDR2 YSYEKL. The CDR3 coding sequence is TGCGCCAGCAGCCAAGATCCCGGGGACCTCGGAGGCTACACCTTC. This translates into CASSQDPGDLGGYTF.

The genes are TRBV28 and TRBJ2-2; D gene ambiguous. The germline gives CDR1 MDHEN, CDR2 SYDVKM. The CDR3 spans 13 residues. V was cut by 3 bases and J by 8 bases, with 10 bases left in between. This chain's CDR3 is CASSFMDPGELFF. The CDR3 DNA reads TGTGCCAGCAGTTTTATGGACCCGGGGGAGCTGTTTTTT.

The J gene is TRBJ2-5, the V gene TRBV10-3; no clear D. V gave up 10 bases and J gave up 5 bases, with 11 bases separating them. This CDR3 region has 11 residues. The V gene's germline CDR1 is ENHRY and CDR2 SYGVKD. Here the CDR3 reads CATGPPETQYF. The CDR3 coding sequence is TGTGCCACAGGCCCTCCGGAGACCCAGTACTTC.

A few counts support this clonotype. The chain uses TRBV7-9 and TRBJ2-7; D gene uncertain. V was shortened by 6 bases and J by 6 bases, with 15 bases between the two germline ends. CDR3 length: 13 amino acids. Germline lookup yields CDR1 SEHNR and CDR2 FQNEAQ (reference sequence). CDR3 in DNA: TGTGCCAGCAGTTTCTGTCCCCACTGCGAGCAGTACTTC. It codes for CASSFCPHCEQYF. The full variable domain, rest sourced from reference TRBV7-9 and TRBJ2-7, is DTGVSQNPRHKITKRGQNVTFRCDPISEHNRLYWYRQTLGQGPEFLTYFQNEAQLEKSRLLSDRFSAERPKGSFSTLEIQRTEQGDSAMYLCASSFCPHCEQYFGPGTRLTVT.

This clonotype was seen repeatedly, ten times or more. V and J are TRBV7-9 and TRBJ2-6; no clear D gene. The CDR3 spans 15 residues. The germline V gene has CDR1 SEHNR and CDR2 FQNEAQ (reference sequence). The V and J ends lost 3 bases and 0 bases respectively, with 6 bases between them. CDR3 nucleotide sequence: TGTGCCAGCAGCTTTGCCAGCTCTGGGGCCAACGTCCTGACTTTC. Protein product: CASSFASSGANVLTF.

Ten or more counts support this clonotype. This rearrangement joins TRBV7-9 to TRBJ1-1, with D unclear. Germline V gene sequence: CDR1 SEHNR, CDR2 FQNEAQ (reference sequence). The CDR3 is 15 residues long. Trimming pared 6 bases from V and 0 bases from J, leaving 14 bases between. CDR3 in amino acids: CASSPSRFMNTEAFF. CDR3 bases: TGTGCCAGCAGTCCTAGCAGGTTTATGAACACTGAAGCTTTCTTT.

In the case of this clonotype: In this CDR3 the conserved last residue, phenylalanine or tryptophan, is missing, so a read error is likely. The chain has TRBV5-1 and TRBJ2-5; no definite D call. Germline V gene data show CDR1 as SGHRS and CDR2 as YFSETQ. This CDR3 is 14 amino acids long. CDR3 region: CASSQELVQETQYS. As DNA, the CDR3 is TGTGCCAGCAGCCAAGAGCTAGTCCAAGAGACCCAGTACTCC.

The rearrangement joins TRBV10-3 to TRBJ2-5; 7 nucleotides align to TRBD2. The J segment lost 5 bases and the V segment lost 4 bases, leaving 10 bases of the junction unmatched. This CDR3 has 15 amino acids. Germline V lookup: CDR1 ENHRY, CDR2 SYGVKD. The CDR3 reads CAISGGRGWDETQYF. DNA of the CDR3: TGTGCCATCAGTGGCGGGAGAGGCTGGGACGAGACCCAGTACTTC.

As for this clonotype: A read error may produce the germline difference seen at one junction end. The chain uses TRBV20-1 and TRBJ1-2, with a weak D call TRBD1 (5 bases). The CDR3 contains 13 residues. Looked up from germline, CDR1 is DFQATT and CDR2 is SNEGSKA (reference sequence). This CDR3 is CGARRGVTGGYTF. The CDR3 DNA reads TGCGGTGCTAGAAGGGGAGTTACCGGCGGCTACACCTTC.

This clonotype has a count of ten or more. V gene TRBV7-6 combines with J gene TRBJ1-3; D unresolved. The V end lost 1 base, the J end lost 0 bases, and 16 bases lay between the germline ends. CDR1 SGHVS and CDR2 FNYEAQ come from the germline V gene. The CDR3 totals 18 residues. Here the CDR3 reads CASSLDYPDRNSGNTIYF. In nucleotides, the CDR3 is TGTGCCAGCAGCTTAGATTATCCAGACCGAAACTCTGGAAACACCATATATTTT.

This clonotype was seen repeatedly, ten times or more. V usage is TRBV20-1 and J usage is TRBJ2-7; no definite D call. Germline assignment: CDR1 DFQATT and CDR2 SNEGSKA (reference sequence). V shed 1 base and J shed 7 bases, with 17 bases lying between them. CDR3 size: 14 residues. In nucleotides, the CDR3 is TGCAGTGCTAGAGGGTCCCCCGGCGAGAGGGAGCAGTACTTC. This sequence encodes CSARGSPGEREQYF.

About this clonotype itself: A single base separates this from a much larger clone, so it may be a read error. The chain is built from TRBV18 and TRBJ2-3; D is possibly TRBD1 (5 bases). CDR1 KGHSH and CDR2 LQKENI come from the germline V gene. There are 14 residues in the CDR3. The CDR3 DNA follows: TGTGCCAGCTCCCCAGGCTTGGACACAGATATGCAGTATTTT. This translates into CASSPGLDTDMQYF.

This chain connects TRBV24-1 to TRBJ2-7, with TRBD1 identical over 7 bases. The CDR3 runs 15 residues. Germline V CDR1 and CDR2: KGHDR, SFDVKD. V dropped 4 bases and J dropped 2; count of bases not matched to a gene: 7. The CDR3, as DNA: TGTGCCACCAGTGACCCGACAGGGAGCCCCTACGAGCAGTACTTC. Translating it yields CATSDPTGSPYEQYF.

On this clonotype: Germline and junction disagree at one end, which may indicate a read error. This chain connects TRBV7-9 to TRBJ1-1, with D unclear. Germline lookup yields CDR1 SEHNR and CDR2 FQNEAQ (reference sequence). The CDR3 extends over 15 amino acids. Written as DNA, the CDR3 is TGTGCCAGCAGCTTGGAAGGTTCGGTCAACACTGAAGCTTCCTTT. Translation: CASSLEGSVNTEASF.

In its sample, this clonotype was seen many times. The V call is TRBV7-6, the J call TRBJ2-7, with a possible D match to TRBD1 (6 bases). Looked up from germline, CDR1 is SGHVS and CDR2 is FNYEAQ. The CDR3 runs to 14 residues. V lost 5 bases and J 4 bases, leaving 15 bases between the germline ends. The CDR3 sequence: CASSRTDRNYEQYF. CDR3 coding DNA: TGTGCCAGCAGCCGTACGGACAGAAATTACGAGCAGTACTTC.

The chain is built from TRBV9 and TRBJ1-5; 11 nucleotides align to TRBD1. V lost 0 bases, J lost 6 bases, and 8 bases stayed unmatched. Germline loops: CDR1 SGDLS, CDR2 YYNGEE. The CDR3 has 17 amino acids. The CDR3 sequence: CASSVGGGTGGPQPQHF. CDR3 DNA sequence: TGTGCCAGCAGCGTAGGGGGAGGGACAGGGGGTCCTCAGCCCCAGCATTTT.

Concerning this clonotype itself: A much more abundant neighbour one base away suggests this may be a read error. CDR3 bases: TGTGCCCGCAGCCGGGACACTAGCTCCTACGAGCAGTACTTC. It is translated as CARSRDTSSYEQYF. The V gene is TRBV11-2, the J gene TRBJ2-7, with D perhaps TRBD1 (6 bases). The germline CDR1 and CDR2 sequences are SGHAT and FQNNGV. This CDR3 spans 14 amino acids.

The chain links TRBV5-1 to TRBJ1-2; perhaps TRBD1 as D (5 bases). Germline CDR1 reads SGHRS; CDR2 reads YFSETQ. V shed 4 bases and J shed 12 bases, with 16 bases lying between them. The CDR3 extends over 12 amino acids. The DNA for the CDR3 is TGCGCCAGCAGCCCGGGGACTGTTGGAAACACCTTC. Translated, it gives CASSPGTVGNTF.

This clonotype was recorded only once. The J gene is TRBJ2-7, the V gene TRBV2, with 13 bases identical to TRBD2. Germline V gene sequence: CDR1 SNHLY, CDR2 FYNNEI. V was clipped by 6 bases and J by 2 bases; unmatched bases: 7. The CDR3 consists of 16 residues. CDR3 in DNA: TGTGCCAGCAGCCCAGGACTAGCGGGAGACACCTACGAGCAGTACTTC. Its translation: CASSPGLAGDTYEQYF. The full variable domain, rest sourced from reference TRBV2 and TRBJ2-7, is EPEVTQTPSHQVTQMGQEVILRCVPISNHLYFYWYRQILGQKVEFLVSFYNNEISEKSEIFDDQFSVERPDGSNFTLKIRSTKLEDSAMYFCASSPGLAGDTYEQYFGPGTRLTVT.

The chain uses TRBV20-1 and TRBJ1-2, with TRBD1 as a possible D gene (5 bases). V lost 6 bases, J lost 6 bases, and 17 bases lay in between. Per germline, CDR1 DFQATT and CDR2 SNEGSKA (reference sequence). The CDR3 loop spans 13 amino acids. CDR3 DNA sequence: TGCAGTGCCTTACTAGCGGGAGGGGATGGCTACACCTTC. This translates into CSALLAGGDGYTF.

This clonotype was detected only once. The CDR3 region is CATSRDRGRYYGYTF. Here the CDR3 DNA reads TGTGCCACCAGCAGAGATCGGGGGCGTTACTATGGCTACACCTTC. The chain uses TRBV15 and TRBJ1-2; D is perhaps TRBD1 (6 bases). Germline V lookup: CDR1 LNHNV, CDR2 YYDKDF (reference sequence). Trimming left V 0 bases short and J 3 bases short, with 11 bases between. CDR3 length equals 15 residues.

The CDR3 DNA sequence: TGCAGCGTTGTGCCGGGACAGGGGGCGACCGGGGAGCTGTTTTTT. Translating gives CSVVPGQGATGELFF. The chain combines TRBV29-1 with TRBJ2-2; 12 bases line up with TRBD1. CDR3 length equals 15 residues. With 4 bases clipped from V and 5 bases from J, the junction kept 5 bases outside the gene matches. Per germline, CDR1 SQVTM and CDR2 ANQGSEA.

The V call is TRBV11-2, the J call TRBJ2-7; possibly TRBD1 for D (6 bases). The germline CDR1 and CDR2 sequences are SGHAT and FQNNGV. This CDR3 spans 15 amino acids. Deletions cut 11 bases from V and 0 bases from J, with 20 bases between. The CDR3 region has the DNA TGTGCCTGGAGTGTGGGGGCAGGGATCTCCTACGAGCAGTACTTC. Translated, it gives CAWSVGAGISYEQYF.

V gene TRBV10-2 combines with J gene TRBJ1-1; TRBD1 might be the D (5 bases). The CDR3 sequence is 15 residues long. Germline loops: CDR1 WSHSY, CDR2 SAAADI. Trimming removed 3 bases at V and 4 bases at J, with 15 bases between. The CDR3 DNA follows: TGCGCCAGCAGTGAAAGGGACCCAAGGGGCACTGAAGCTTTCTTT. Translation: CASSERDPRGTEAFF.

The chain employs TRBV9 and TRBJ1-3, with 10 bases identical to TRBD1. The CDR3 covers 21 residues. The germline V gene encodes CDR1 SGDLS and CDR2 YYNGEE. Trimming took 4 bases from V and 0 from J; bases not matched to a gene: 19. CDR3 region: CASSRQGAKETQYFSGNTIYF. DNA for the CDR3: TGTGCCAGCAGCCGACAGGGGGCTAAGGAGACCCAGTACTTCTCTGGAAACACCATATATTTT. Full variable domain (outside the CDR3, taken from reference TRBV9 and TRBJ1-3): DSGVTQTPKHLITATGQRVTLRCSPRSGDLSVYWYQQSLDQGLQFLIQYYNGEERAKGNILERFSAQQFPDLHSELNLSSLELGDSALYFCASSRQGAKETQYFSGNTIYFGEGSWLTVV.